These 29 T cell receptor beta chains share one sample of origin, sequenced in a study of vaccination effects on CD4 cells after COVID-19. These receptors' antigens are unknown. CD4+ T cells specific for antigen were expanded with viral peptide pools by the ViraFEST assay before sequencing. It was after 10 days of culture that CD4+ T cells were isolated. None of these healthy vaccinees had been infected with SARS-CoV-2 before vaccination. TCRdb keeps only in-frame clones here, not all; method: immunoSEQ multiplex PCR. Among 50,000 or so clones, roughly 73% were seen once, and the ten largest hold just over 6%. This material consisted of CD4+ T cells from PBMCs cultured with HCoV-OC43 spike peptides, taken before COVID-19 vaccination. As for subset: HCoV-OC43 spike overlapping peptide pool stimulation. These receptors came from a human donor who received a COVID-19 vaccine.

Comment on this clone: Other DNA sequences in the same sample also yield this CDR3. The chain has TRBV5-6 and TRBJ1-5; D is unresolved. This CDR3 has 14 residues. Germline CDR1 SGHDT, CDR2 YYEEEE. Trimming pared 4 bases from V and 0 bases from J, leaving 8 bases between. This CDR3 is CASSRTGSNQPQHF. The CDR3 bases are TGTGCCAGCAGCCGGACGGGTAGCAATCAGCCCCAGCATTTT.

The V call is TRBV2, the J call TRBJ1-5; perhaps TRBD1 as D (5 bases). CDR1 and CDR2 (germline): SNHLY, FYNNEI. The V and J ends lost 8 bases and 2 bases respectively, with 10 bases between them. The CDR3 contains 13 residues. CDR3 sequence: CASEPGRNQPQHF. CDR3 sequence (DNA): TGTGCCAGCGAGCCAGGGCGCAATCAGCCCCAGCATTTT.

This chain joins TRBV6-1 and TRBJ2-3; D unclear. CDR1 is MNHNS, CDR2 SASEGT, per germline. The V end lost 2 bases, the J end lost 6 bases, and 3 bases lay between the germline ends. The CDR3 consists of 11 residues. CDR3 DNA sequence: TGTGCCAGCAGTGAATGGGATACGCAGTATTTT. Translated: CASSEWDTQYF.

For the CDR3, the DNA is TGTGCCAGCCTACTGGCGGAGCCCCCCGGGGCGGCCCAGTACTTC. This sequence encodes CASLLAEPPGAAQYF. The rearrangement links TRBV21-1 to TRBJ2-5. TRBV21-1 constitutes a pseudogene. The CDR3 sequence is 15 residues long.

This chain connects TRBV3-1 (or the pseudogene TRBV3-2) to TRBJ2-5, with 8 bases fitting TRBD2. Germline CDR1 and CDR2: LGHDT and YNNKEL (reference sequence). This CDR3 has 14 residues. The J segment lost 5 bases and the V segment lost 8 bases, leaving 10 bases of the junction unmatched. CDR3 in amino acids: CASSRGGSRETQYF. CDR3 nucleotides: TGTGCCAGCTCGCGCGGGGGGTCCCGGGAGACCCAGTACTTC.

The V and J genes are TRBV7-2 and TRBJ2-5; no clear D gene. The CDR3 is made up of 14 amino acids. Looked up from germline, CDR1 is SGHTA and CDR2 is FQGNSA. V lost 5 bases and J 4 bases, leaving 14 bases between the germline ends. The CDR3 DNA reads TGTGCCAGCAGCGTATCCTCTGGGTTAGAGACCCAGTACTTC. Its translation: CASSVSSGLETQYF.

The genes are TRBV6-5 and TRBJ2-5; 7 bases align to TRBD1. Germline V gene sequence: CDR1 MNHEY, CDR2 SVGAGI. Germline trimming cut 3 bases from V and 5 bases from J; bases unmatched to any gene: 3. The length of the CDR3 is 13 residues. The CDR3 DNA is TGTGCCAGCAGTTATGACAGGGTGGAGACCCAGTACTTC. It specifies CASSYDRVETQYF.

The rearrangement joins TRBV5-1 to TRBJ1-3; D may be TRBD1 (5 bases). The CDR3 is made up of 16 amino acids. Trimming stripped 1 base from V and 0 bases from J, with 11 bases between. Germline loops: CDR1 SGHRS, CDR2 YFSETQ. CDR3 coding DNA: TGCGCCAGCAGCTTGAAAGCAGGGAGCTCTGGAAACACCATATATTTT. This sequence encodes CASSLKAGSSGNTIYF.

The chain couples TRBV5-8 to TRBJ1-2, with 8 bases aligning to TRBD1. Looked up from germline, CDR1 is SGHTS and CDR2 is YDEGEE. This CDR3 has 15 residues. V was pared by 0 bases and J by 2 bases, with 3 bases of the junction left unmatched. The CDR3 DNA sequence: TGTGCCAGCAGCTTGGACAGGGGGGACAACTATGGCTACACCTTC. Protein sequence: CASSLDRGDNYGYTF.

The V gene is TRBV7-9, the J gene TRBJ2-5; D gene unclear. Trimming stripped 6 bases from V and 3 bases from J, with 14 bases between. Germline values: CDR1 SEHNR, CDR2 FQNEAQ (reference sequence). This CDR3 region has 14 residues. As DNA, the CDR3 is TGTGCCAGCAGGTACAACTCAGCCGAAGAGACCCAGTACTTC. It encodes CASRYNSAEETQYF.

A single count supports this clone. The rearrangement uses TRBV27 and TRBJ2-2, with D perhaps TRBD1 (6 bases). The germline V gene encodes CDR1 MNHEY and CDR2 SMNVEV (reference sequence). The CDR3 length is 16 residues. The ends were cut back, 6 bases at V and 0 bases at J, with 14 bases in the middle. Here the CDR3 reads CASSPDWTANTGELFF. The CDR3 nucleotides read TGTGCCAGCAGCCCCGACTGGACAGCGAACACCGGGGAGCTGTTTTTT.

This rearrangement joins TRBV7-3 to TRBJ2-3; 8 nucleotides agree with TRBD2. Trimming took 5 bases from V and 5 from J; bases not matched to a gene: 9. CDR3 length equals 15 residues. Germline V gene data show CDR1 as SGHTA and CDR2 as FQGTGA. The CDR3 protein is CASSPGGAGGDTQYF. The CDR3 nucleotides are TGTGCCAGCAGCCCGGGCGGGGCGGGAGGAGATACGCAGTATTTT. Looking up the rest from reference TRBV7-3 and TRBJ2-3 gives the full variable domain: GAGVSQTPSNKVTEKGKYVELRCDPISGHTALYWYRQSLGQGPEFLIYFQGTGAADDSGLPNDRFFAVRPEGSVSTLKIQRTERGDSAVYLCASSPGGAGGDTQYFGPGTRLTVL.

The chain has TRBV2 and TRBJ2-7, with D possibly TRBD1 on 5 matching bases. There are 13 residues in the CDR3. Germline loops: CDR1 SNHLY, CDR2 FYNNEI. Trimming took off 3 bases at V and 3 bases at J, with 9 bases between the two ends. The CDR3 region has the DNA TGTGCCAGCAGTGACAGGGCCCTCTACGAGCAGTACGTC. Amino acid sequence: CASSDRALYEQYV.

The chain combines TRBV13 with TRBJ1-2, with D unresolved. Germline assignment: CDR1 PRHDT and CDR2 FYEKMQ (reference sequence). The CDR3 sequence is 13 residues long. Trimming removed 7 bases from V and 5 bases from J, with 14 bases in between. The CDR3: CASKAEPLYGYTF. The DNA for the CDR3 is TGTGCCAGCAAAGCTGAACCCCTTTATGGCTACACCTTC. Variable domain in full (rest from reference TRBV13 and TRBJ1-2): AAGVIQSPRHLIKEKRETATLKCYPIPRHDTVYWYQQGPGQDPQFLISFYEKMQSDKGSIPDRFSAQQFSDYHSELNMSSLELGDSALYFCASKAEPLYGYTFGSGTRLTVV.

This clone has more than one count but fewer than ten. The V and J genes are TRBV7-9 and TRBJ1-2, with D hard to call. This CDR3 region has 14 residues. Germline V gene sequence: CDR1 SEHNR, CDR2 FQNEAQ (reference sequence). Trimming removed 6 bases at V and 5 bases at J, with 16 bases between. The DNA for the CDR3 is TGTGCCAGCAGACCTGAGCCCATCGGATATGGCTACACCTTC. It is translated as CASRPEPIGYGYTF.

J is TRBJ1-1 and V is TRBV3-1 (or the pseudogene TRBV3-2), with a possible D match to TRBD1 (5 bases). Per germline, CDR1 LGHDT and CDR2 YNNKEL (reference sequence). The CDR3 length is 14 residues. The germline V and J ends were trimmed by 0 bases and 5 bases, with 10 bases remaining between them. This chain's CDR3 is CASSQDGKGTEAFF. The DNA for the CDR3 is TGTGCCAGCAGCCAAGATGGGAAGGGGACTGAAGCTTTCTTT.

This clone is a singleton in its sample. The J gene is TRBJ2-1, the V gene TRBV24-1, with 14 bases that match TRBD2. V lost 4 bases and J lost 9; bases outside the gene matches: 7. CDR3 length: 16 amino acids. Germline CDR1 KGHDR, CDR2 SFDVKD. The CDR3 bases are TGTGCCACCAGTGAGACGACTAGCGGGGGGGCCGTTGAGCAGTTCTTC. Translated: CATSETTSGGAVEQFF.

V is TRBV7-9 and J is TRBJ1-1; no clear D gene. The length of the CDR3 is 13 residues. Looked up from germline, CDR1 is SEHNR and CDR2 is FQNEAQ (reference sequence). Between the trimmed V and J ends, which lost 4 bases and 2 bases, there was a span of 8 bases. The CDR3 sequence is CASSSTPNTEAFF. The CDR3 DNA sequence: TGTGCCAGCAGCTCCACTCCAAACACTGAAGCTTTCTTT.

CDR3 DNA: TGCGCCAGCAGCGCCTATGGGTTTTTGAACACCGGGGAGCTGTTTTTT. Amino acids: CASSAYGFLNTGELFF. V gene TRBV5-1 combines with J gene TRBJ2-2; D not resolved. The V end lost 4 bases, the J end lost 1 base, and 14 bases lay between the germline ends. The CDR3 runs to 16 residues. The germline V gene encodes CDR1 SGHRS and CDR2 YFSETQ.

The V call is TRBV2, the J call TRBJ2-1; D ambiguous. Germline values: CDR1 SNHLY, CDR2 FYNNEI. The CDR3 is 14 amino acids. The germline V and J ends were trimmed by 4 bases and 3 bases, with 10 bases remaining between them. CDR3 loop: CASSGRLIYNEQFF. The CDR3 DNA reads as TGTGCCAGCAGTGGACGCCTGATCTACAATGAGCAGTTCTTC.

This chain joins TRBV28 and TRBJ1-5; TRBD1 is a possible D gene (6 bases). The germline V gene has CDR1 MDHEN and CDR2 SYDVKM. Deletions cut 10 bases from V and 7 bases from J, with 14 bases between. CDR3 length: 12 amino acids. This chain's CDR3 is CATTRGPQPQHF. CDR3 nucleotide sequence: TGTGCCACCACCCGGGGGCCACAGCCCCAGCATTTT.

The J gene is TRBJ2-5, the V gene TRBV5-1; D gene uncertain. Trimming took off 7 bases at V and 2 bases at J, with 15 bases between the two ends. This CDR3 contains 14 residues. In germline, CDR1 is SGHRS, CDR2 YFSETQ. CDR3 sequence reads: CASSKSGPQETQYF. The CDR3 DNA reads as TGCGCCAGCTCTAAGTCCGGACCTCAAGAGACCCAGTACTTC.

The chain combines TRBV10-1 with TRBJ2-3, with D maybe TRBD1 (6 bases). The V end was cut by 4 bases, the J end by 3 bases, with 8 bases between. Germline values: CDR1 WNHNN, CDR2 SYGVQD (reference sequence). The CDR3 loop spans 13 amino acids. The CDR3 spells CASSGGQTDTQYF. Written as DNA, the CDR3 is TGCGCCAGCAGTGGGGGACAAACAGATACGCAGTATTTT.

The rearrangement links TRBV19 to TRBJ2-1, with D uncertain. This CDR3 is 14 amino acids long. CDR1 and CDR2 (germline): LNHDA, SQIVND (reference sequence). V lost 3 bases to trimming and J lost 10 bases, with 16 bases between them. The CDR3 DNA is TGTGCCAGTAGTATTAGTCAGTCGAGTCCAGAGCAGTTCTTC. Protein sequence: CASSISQSSPEQFF.

This chain links TRBV6-6 with TRBJ1-2, with a tentative D call TRBD1 (5 bases). Per germline, CDR1 MNHNY and CDR2 SVGAGI (reference sequence). The V and J ends lost 2 bases and 4 bases respectively, with 8 bases between them. This CDR3 comprises 13 residues. The CDR3 coding sequence is TGTGCCAGCAGTTACGGGGCAGTCTATGGCTACACCTTC. This translates into CASSYGAVYGYTF.

This clone turned up a few times. Here the CDR3 DNA reads TGTGCCAGCAGTGAACTGCGGGGGGCCTCCACAGATACGCAGTATTTT. This sequence encodes CASSELRGASTDTQYF. V and J are TRBV6-1 and TRBJ2-3; TRBD2 agrees at 8 bases. CDR1 is MNHNS, CDR2 SASEGT, per germline. V gave up 2 bases and J gave up 2 bases; unmatched junction bases: 6. This CDR3 is built from 16 residues.

The J gene is TRBJ1-2, the V gene TRBV2, with 7 bases that match TRBD1. V lost 5 bases to trimming and J lost 2 bases; unmatched junction nucleotides: 2. This CDR3 has 13 residues. In germline, CDR1 is SNHLY, CDR2 FYNNEI. The CDR3 here is CASSTGANYGYTF. The CDR3 DNA is TGTGCCAGCAGTACAGGGGCCAACTATGGCTACACCTTC.

The J gene is TRBJ2-3, the V gene TRBV12-3 or TRBV12-4, with TRBD1 as a possible D gene (5 bases). Trimming removed 2 bases from V and 5 bases from J, with 8 bases in between. CDR3 length equals 13 residues. CDR3: CASSLSREDTQYF. The CDR3 DNA reads as TGTGCCAGCAGTTTAAGCAGGGAAGATACGCAGTATTTT.

Comments on this clone: Mismatch with germline at one junction end may stem from a read error. This rearrangement joins TRBV11-3 to TRBJ2-2; D gene unclear. Germline-derived CDR1 and CDR2 are SGHNT and YENEEA. The CDR3 is made up of 14 amino acids. The chain's CDR3 is CASSLSANSGELFF. As DNA, the CDR3 is TGTGCCAGCAGCTTATCGGCGAACTCCGGGGAGCTGTTTTTT.